A single sample is the source of the 21 T cell receptor beta chains below, sequenced in a study of Ad26.COV2.S vaccination and SARS-CoV-2 variants. Profiling relied on immunoSEQ multiplex PCR, and the TCRdb table lists in-frame clones only, not all of them. The sample yields 400,000 to 450,000 clones, 80% to 95% seen once. Treatment here: some 19 received Ad26.COV2.S at low or high dose, single or two shots; several received placebo; per-sample allocation not given. Samples were taken on day 63 after the first vaccine or placebo injection. Sample: peripheral blood, taken in a trial of Ad26.COV2.S vaccine versus placebo. Source of these receptors: a person aged 18 to 65 who received the Ad26.COV2.S COVID-19 vaccine or a placebo.

This chain uses TRBV4-1 with TRBJ2-5, with TRBD1 matching 10 bases. From germline, CDR1 is MGHRA and CDR2 YSYEKL. The CDR3 has 14 amino acids. After removal of 4 bases from V and 4 bases from J, the junction contained 3 bases not matched to a gene. This chain's CDR3 is CASSLRDRGETQYF. CDR3 in DNA: TGCGCCAGCAGCCTCCGGGACAGGGGAGAGACCCAGTACTTC.

The V and J genes are TRBV6-6 and TRBJ1-4, with D unresolved. Trimming cost V 3 bases and J 4 bases, with 12 bases left between them. The germline V gene has CDR1 MNHNY and CDR2 SVGAGI (reference sequence). The CDR3 is made up of 15 amino acids. DNA of the CDR3: TGTGCCAGCAGTTATGCCGGGTTCAATAATGAAAAACTGTTTTTT. It specifies CASSYAGFNNEKLFF.

The V call is TRBV7-8, the J call TRBJ2-7; 8 bases are shared with TRBD2. Germline V lookup: CDR1 SGHVS, CDR2 FQNEAQ. The CDR3 runs 13 residues. The ends lost 5 bases at V and 5 bases at J; junction bases unmatched: 5. The CDR3 is CASSRTSFHEQYF. Here the CDR3 DNA reads TGTGCCAGCAGCCGGACTAGCTTCCACGAGCAGTACTTC.

This clone has just a few counts. The chain couples TRBV7-2 to TRBJ1-1, with D unresolved. CDR3 length: 14 amino acids. Looked up from germline, CDR1 is SGHTA and CDR2 is FQGNSA. V was pared by 2 bases and J by 1 base, with 8 bases between. The CDR3 DNA follows: TGTGCCAGCAGCTTATGGCAACAGAACACTGAAGCTTTCTTT. Its translation is CASSLWQQNTEAFF.

The rearrangement uses TRBV4-3 and TRBJ2-7, with TRBD2 matching over 10 bases. V lost 1 base and J lost 5; bases outside the gene matches: 11. The CDR3 covers 17 residues. CDR1 is LGHNA and CDR2 is YSLEER in the germline V gene. The CDR3 loop is CASSQVVSSGSTNEQYF. The CDR3 nucleotides read TGCGCCAGCAGCCAAGTTGTGTCTAGCGGGAGTACTAACGAGCAGTACTTC.

As DNA, the CDR3 is TGTGCCAGCAGCCCGAGAACGGTCGGTGAAGCTTTCTTT. It specifies CASSPRTVGEAFF. This chain links TRBV9 with TRBJ1-1, with unresolved D. Trimming shortened V by 4 bases and J by 7 bases, and 14 bases separated the two germline ends. Germline CDR1 is SGDLS and CDR2 is YYNGEE. The CDR3 consists of 13 residues.

The CDR3 sequence is CASSLDRGPYNEQFF. CDR3 nucleotides: TGTGCCAGCAGCTTGGACAGGGGGCCCTACAATGAGCAGTTCTTC. The gene calls are TRBV7-2 and TRBJ2-1, with TRBD1 matching over 11 bases. The ends lost 3 bases at V and 2 bases at J; junction bases unmatched: 0. The germline V gene has CDR1 SGHTA and CDR2 FQGNSA. CDR3 size: 15 residues.

This clone was counted many times. The CDR3 protein is CASTPLGPGGTGELFF. CDR3 bases: TGTGCCAGCACCCCCCTGGGCCCGGGGGGGACCGGGGAGCTGTTTTTT. The chain carries TRBV28 and TRBJ2-2; 8 positions match TRBD2. V gave up 7 bases and J gave up 5 bases; unmatched junction bases: 12. CDR1 is MDHEN, CDR2 SYDVKM, per germline. The CDR3 has 16 residues.

The CDR3 nucleotides read TGTGCCACCAGTGATCGCGGGGCGAGGACGAACACCGGGGAGCTGTTTTTT. Amino acid sequence: CATSDRGARTNTGELFF. V and J are TRBV24-1 and TRBJ2-2; a possible D gene is TRBD2 (6 bases). The V end lost 3 bases, the J end lost 0 bases, and 13 bases lay between the germline ends. Germline assignment: CDR1 KGHDR and CDR2 SFDVKD. The CDR3 extends over 17 amino acids.

The chain employs TRBV12-1 and TRBJ1-3; the table's D call of TRBD1 was not tested on the DNA. TRBV12-1 is assigned pseudogene status. This CDR3 has 15 residues. For the CDR3, the DNA is TGTGCCAGCAGCTTTGCGAGGGACACTGGAAACACCATATATTTT. Protein product: CASSFARDTGNTIYF.

V usage is TRBV9 and J usage is TRBJ2-5, with unresolved D. The V end was cut by 0 bases, the J end by 5 bases, with 14 bases between. The CDR3 has 15 amino acids. Germline lookup yields CDR1 SGDLS and CDR2 YYNGEE. CDR3 region: CASSVGGGSWETQYF. The CDR3 DNA reads as TGTGCCAGCAGCGTAGGCGGCGGTTCATGGGAGACCCAGTACTTC.

V gene TRBV2 combines with J gene TRBJ2-6; 7 bases are shared with TRBD1. Germline lookup yields CDR1 SNHLY and CDR2 FYNNEI. After removal of 5 bases from V and 6 bases from J, the junction contained 7 bases not matched to a gene. The CDR3 extends over 15 amino acids. The CDR3 DNA reads TGTGCCAGCAGTTTTGACAGGGTGACGGCCAACGTCCTGACTTTC. This sequence encodes CASSFDRVTANVLTF.

The chain recombines TRBV11-2 with TRBJ2-7, with 8 bases lining up with TRBD2. V trimming: 3 bases; J trimming: 2 bases; junction bases outside the gene matches: 3. There are 14 residues in the CDR3. Germline CDR1 is SGHAT and CDR2 is FQNNGV. The CDR3 spells CASSLYSGTYEQYF. The CDR3 nucleotides are TGTGCCAGCAGCTTGTATAGCGGGACCTACGAGCAGTACTTC.

The rearrangement links TRBV11-3 to TRBJ2-7, with TRBD2 as a possible D gene (6 bases). Trimming stripped 3 bases from V and 7 bases from J, with 16 bases between. There are 14 residues in the CDR3. Germline-derived CDR1 and CDR2 are SGHNT and YENEEA. The CDR3 region is CASSLVAGSGEQYF. The CDR3, as DNA: TGTGCCAGCAGCTTGGTCGCGGGAAGTGGGGAGCAGTACTTC.

This clone came up a few times. V gene TRBV2 combines with J gene TRBJ2-7; D might be TRBD1 or TRBD2, each matching 5 bases. V was trimmed by 10 bases and J by 0 bases, leaving 19 bases between them. The CDR3 extends over 15 amino acids. The germline V gene encodes CDR1 SNHLY and CDR2 FYNNEI. CDR3 nucleotides: TGTGCCACCTCCTCTCCCGGGACCCTCTCCTACGAGCAGTACTTC. Translated, it gives CATSSPGTLSYEQYF.

The V and J genes are TRBV6-2 or TRBV6-3 and TRBJ2-1; 10 positions match TRBD2. This CDR3 is 15 amino acids long. CDR1 and CDR2 (germline): MNHEY, SVGEGT. Trimming took 6 bases from V and 2 from J; bases not matched to a gene: 4. CDR3 nucleotides: TGTGCCAGCAGCCGACTAGCGGGCCCCTACAATGAGCAGTTCTTC. Protein sequence: CASSRLAGPYNEQFF.

The J gene is TRBJ2-7, the V gene TRBV30, with D unresolved. The length of the CDR3 is 13 residues. The germline CDR1 and CDR2 sequences are GTSNPN and SVGIG (reference sequence). Trimming left V 2 bases short and J 3 bases short, with 11 bases between. DNA for the CDR3: TGTGCCTGGAGTCAGGTTTTGGGCTACGAGCAGTACTTC. It specifies CAWSQVLGYEQYF.

The chain uses TRBV2 and TRBJ1-2; D unresolved. V lost 7 bases and J lost 8, with 14 bases in between. From germline, CDR1 is SNHLY and CDR2 FYNNEI. CDR3 size: 12 residues. The CDR3 DNA sequence: TGTGCCAGCACCAGGAGTCTCGCAGGCTACACCTTC. Residues: CASTRSLAGYTF. Drawing the rest from reference TRBV2 and TRBJ1-2, the complete variable domain is EPEVTQTPSHQVTQMGQEVILRCVPISNHLYFYWYRQILGQKVEFLVSFYNNEISEKSEIFDDQFSVERPDGSNFTLKIRSTKLEDSAMYFCASTRSLAGYTFGSGTRLTVV.

This chain links TRBV19 with TRBJ1-5; the match to TRBD1 covers 7 bases. Germline V gene lookup returns CDR1 LNHDA and CDR2 SQIVND (reference sequence). The CDR3 contains 12 residues. V trimming: 4 bases; J trimming: 11 bases; junction bases outside the gene matches: 5. In DNA, the CDR3 is TGTGCCAGTAGTACTTTACAGGGGTCCCAGCATTTT. This codes for CASSTLQGSQHF.

The chain uses TRBV28 and TRBJ1-6, with D possibly matching TRBD1 (5 bases). The CDR3 spans 12 residues. The germline CDR1 and CDR2 sequences are MDHEN and SYDVKM. V dropped 5 bases and J dropped 13 bases, with 12 bases sitting between them. The CDR3 nucleotides read TGTGCCAGCAGTCCGCAGGGTCGCCCCCTCCACTTT. Encoded protein: CASSPQGRPLHF.

This sequence joins TRBV5-5 and TRBJ2-3, with 8 bases fitting TRBD1. This CDR3 contains 15 residues. The germline V gene has CDR1 SGHKS and CDR2 YYEKEE (reference sequence). V shed 4 bases and J 7 bases; nucleotides not matched to a gene: 11. The CDR3 DNA follows: TGTGCCAGCAGCCCCGCCGCAGGGGGCGGTAATACGCAGTATTTT. Its protein product is CASSPAAGGGNTQYF. Full variable domain (missing parts from reference TRBV5-5 and TRBJ2-3): DAGVTQSPTHLIKTRGQQVTLRCSPISGHKSVSWYQQVLGQGPQFIFQYYEKEERGRGNFPDRFSARQFPNYSSELNVNALLLGDSALYLCASSPAAGGGNTQYFGPGTRLTVL.